Below, one T cell receptor (beta chain) is given with its context. The target antigen is unknown. The authors amplified TCR beta CDR3 regions from RNA transcripts. Amplification began with first-round RT-PCR using HTBI primers, then second-round multiplex PCR was performed. TCRdb used MiXCR to reprocess the multiplex PCR reads, holding one entry per CDR3 protein. The data contain roughly 500,000 distinct CDR3 sequences, under 15% of them singletons. This sample is part of a study of Graves' ophthalmopathy and Graves' hyperthyroidism. Findings of the study overall: In blood appeared most of the expanded thyroid clonotypes whose frequency exceeded 0.001.

Source material: blood. The clonotype originates from a woman in her twenties or thirties with Graves' ophthalmopathy.

The CDR3 nucleotides read TGTGCCAGCAGTGAAGGAACCGGAGCCTGGTACGAGCAGTACTTC. It is translated as CASSEGTGAWYEQYF. The chain is built from TRBV6-1 and TRBJ2-7; D is ambiguous. Germline CDR1 reads MNHNS; CDR2 reads SASEGT. The V and J ends lost 1 base and 4 bases respectively, with 14 bases between them. The CDR3 spans 15 residues.